These 2 T cell receptor beta chains share one sample of origin, sequenced in a study of patients and donors after allogeneic stem cell transplantation. TCRdb redid the calling of the RT-PCR reads with MiXCR, one entry per CDR3 protein. There are fewer than 30,000 distinct CDR3 sequences in the sample; over 7% occur only once, and approximately 48% lies in the top ten. The source material was blood, either unsorted or a sorted T cell fraction (not recorded which). These receptors were taken from a human donor who was either an allogeneic HSCT recipient or a stem cell or donor lymphocyte infusion donor (not recorded which). It is not recorded whose cells these are; they may come from a transplant donor.

Comment on this clonotype: An end of the junction does not agree with germline; a read error may underlie this. J is TRBJ1-1 and V is TRBV11-3; unclear D gene. The V gene's germline CDR1 is SGHNT and CDR2 YENEEA. The CDR3 has 11 residues. CDR3 loop: CASSFGRGRDF. The CDR3 DNA sequence: TGTGCCAGCAGCTTTGGACGCGGGAGGGACTTT.

This clonotype occurred many times. The J gene is TRBJ2-1, the V gene TRBV7-9, with 9 bases that match TRBD1. Germline-derived CDR1 and CDR2 are SEHNR and FQNEAQ (reference sequence). The CDR3 loop spans 17 amino acids. V was clipped by 5 bases and J by 3 bases; unmatched bases: 11. The CDR3 DNA reads TGTGCCAGCAGCCTTTCTGAGACAGGGGGGAACTACAATGAGCAGTTCTTC. Translated, it gives CASSLSETGGNYNEQFF.